One T cell receptor (beta chain) is described in this entry. Its target is not known. This likely traces to a read error, being one base from a far larger clone. V shed 6 bases, J shed 4 bases, and the junction held 9 bases outside the gene matches. This CDR3 has 14 amino acids. The germline CDR1 and CDR2 sequences are MNHGY and SAAAGT. Starting from genomic DNA, TCR beta CDR3 was amplified through two-round multiplex PCR. Primers specific to each TRBV and TRBJ gene were used in first-round PCR. TCRdb fed the multiplex PCR reads into MiXCR, producing one record per CDR3 protein. The sample holds 11,000 to 15,000 distinct CDR3 sequences, roughly a third seen once. This sample was included in a study of prognosis after radiotherapy for stage I lung cancer. Study-wide context: From early 2018 through early 2019, patients with stage I non-small cell lung cancer were enrolled. SBRT was given in 3 to 5 fractions at a biologically effective dose of at least 100 Gy as radiotherapy.

Whole-study results and caveats: Clone counts measured for unique TCRs fell after stereotactic body radiation therapy, median roughly 9,900 versus 7,200.

The clonotype was recovered from a donor at least 50 years old with non-small cell lung cancer. The chain employs TRBV6-8 and TRBJ2-7; 7 bases are a match to TRBD1. This specimen consisted of PBMCs, obtained before or after stereotactic body radiation therapy (not recorded which). Here the CDR3 reads CASRRPTGLYEQYF. In DNA form, the CDR3 reads TGTGCCAGCAGACGGCCGACAGGGCTATACGAGCAGTACTTC.